The clone carrying this TCR beta chain was counted at least ten times. Antigen unknown. The sample belongs to a study of T cells after yellow fever vaccination. Across the study: SMART-Seq v4 Ultra Low Input served to prepare low-cell-number fractions. The study's findings and limits: Re-detected after boosting: most primary clones, more than 95% of CD4 and roughly 88% of CD8. A faster peak, day 5 versus 15, was reached by the weaker secondary response.

MiXCR, applied by TCRdb to the 5' RACE reads, yields one record per CDR3 protein. The table lists more than 350,000 distinct CDR3 sequences, approximately 10% of them singletons. Germline V gives CDR1 LGHNA, CDR2 YNFKEQ. The germline V and J ends were trimmed by 4 bases and 2 bases, with 15 bases remaining between them. CDR3 length: 15 residues. The source is a man aged 18-30 years who received the YFV17D yellow fever vaccine. Sample: PBMCs, taken on the day of the first yellow fever vaccination. The chain joins TRBV4-2 to TRBJ2-7, with a weak D call TRBD2 (6 bases). The CDR3 DNA follows: TGTGCCAGCAGCCCCGGGACTGGGGACCCCTACGAGCAGTACTTC. Translated, it gives CASSPGTGDPYEQYF.